The 22 T cell receptor beta chains below all came from one sample that was sequenced in a study of human T cells and chemical hapten exposure. Via MiXCR, TCRdb re-called the RACE reads, giving one row per CDR3 protein. The table records about 31,000 distinct CDR3 sequences, 7.4% of them present only once. As for time point: healthy volunteer bleed at 2 weeks. Unseparated into fractions, whole blood served as the source from which total RNA was extracted. Specimen: whole blood. The receptor source for this set is a human donor in good health. Some clones in this sample may be carry-over from other donors' samples.

This clonotype appeared many times. The gene calls are TRBV6-5 and TRBJ2-2; 7 bases match TRBD2. The CDR3 length is 17 residues. Trimming removed 0 bases from V and 1 base from J; junction bases left unmatched: 5. Germline CDR1 MNHEY, CDR2 SVGAGI. DNA of the CDR3: TGTGCCAGCAGTTACTCGAGACTAGCCGGGAACACCGGGGAGCTGTTTTTT. It is translated as CASSYSRLAGNTGELFF.

This clonotype was found many times. The genes are TRBV4-3 and TRBJ1-1, with D perhaps TRBD1 (5 bases). The CDR3 extends over 16 amino acids. Germline CDR1 LGHNA, CDR2 YSLEER. Trimming stripped 3 bases from V and 8 bases from J, with 22 bases between. The CDR3 coding sequence is TGCGCCAGCAGCCATCTGGCCGGGACTGGAAGTAAGGAAGCTTTCTTT. It is translated as CASSHLAGTGSKEAFF.

This clonotype qualifies as large. The chain couples TRBV20-1 to TRBJ2-7; D not certain. The germline CDR1 and CDR2 sequences are DFQATT and SNEGSKA (reference sequence). This CDR3 has 11 residues. Deletions cut 7 bases from V and 0 bases from J, with 7 bases between. CDR3 DNA sequence: TGCAGTGTTGAGAACTCCTACGAGCAGTACTTC. Its protein is CSVENSYEQYF.

This clonotype was detected many times. The CDR3 DNA sequence: TGTGCCAGCAGTGAAGGACGGAGTGAAAAACTGTTTTTT. Amino acids: CASSEGRSEKLFF. This chain connects TRBV6-1 to TRBJ1-4, with no clear D. Trimming left V 1 base short and J 7 bases short, with 7 bases between. The germline gives CDR1 MNHNS, CDR2 SASEGT. There are 13 residues in the CDR3.

This clonotype was counted at least ten times. This rearrangement joins TRBV29-1 to TRBJ2-1; 11 bases are shared with TRBD2. Looked up from germline, CDR1 is SQVTM and CDR2 is ANQGSEA. This CDR3 is 14 amino acids long. Losses at the gene ends were 7 bases for V and 4 bases for J; bases not matched to a gene: 6. Here the CDR3 DNA reads TGCAGCGGCCGGGGACTAGCGGTTTACAATGAGCAGTTCTTC. Translation gives CSGRGLAVYNEQFF.

This clonotype showed up many times. The chain couples TRBV28 to TRBJ1-5; D gene uncertain. V dropped 1 base and J dropped 8 bases, with 9 bases sitting between them. The CDR3 runs to 13 residues. CDR1 MDHEN and CDR2 SYDVKM come from the germline V gene. The chain's CDR3 is CASSLLYREPQHF. The CDR3 DNA reads TGTGCCAGCAGTTTATTGTATCGGGAGCCCCAGCATTTT.

This clonotype was seen repeatedly, ten times or more. The chain links TRBV12-3 or TRBV12-4 to TRBJ2-2, with TRBD2 identical over 10 bases. Unmatched junction bases numbered 5, after V lost 6 bases and J lost 1 base. CDR3 length: 16 residues. This chain's CDR3 is CASRDLAGVNTGELFF. DNA for the CDR3: TGTGCCAGCAGGGATCTAGCGGGAGTGAACACCGGGGAGCTGTTTTTT.

This clonotype was found many times. The V and J genes are TRBV4-1 and TRBJ2-1; 7 nucleotides align to TRBD2. The CDR3 is 17 residues long. The trim removed 6 bases at V and 0 bases at J, leaving 11 bases unmatched. Germline V gives CDR1 MGHRA, CDR2 YSYEKL. CDR3 loop: CASSEGRAYSSYNEQFF. The CDR3 nucleotides read TGCGCCAGCAGTGAGGGGAGGGCCTATAGCTCCTACAATGAGCAGTTCTTC.

The genes are TRBV7-2 and TRBJ2-1; D is unclear. This CDR3 is built from 14 residues. Germline V gene sequence: CDR1 SGHTA, CDR2 FQGNSA. V was shortened by 4 bases and J by 10 bases, with 17 bases between the two germline ends. CDR3 in DNA: TGTGCCAGCAGCTCCCCCTACTTGGGAAGCGAGCAGTTCTTC. It is translated as CASSSPYLGSEQFF.

In this sample, this clonotype turned up many times. The chain couples TRBV14 to TRBJ2-1; no reliable D call. This CDR3 has 15 amino acids. Germline CDR1 and CDR2: SGHDN and FVKESK. Trimming took off 0 bases at V and 9 bases at J, with 15 bases between the two ends. The CDR3 loop reads CASSQDSGQVGEQFF. The DNA for the CDR3 is TGTGCCAGCAGCCAAGATTCGGGTCAGGTCGGTGAGCAGTTCTTC.

This clonotype was picked up many times. The rearrangement joins TRBV20-1 to TRBJ2-1; 7 bases line up with TRBD2. The length of the CDR3 is 14 residues. The junction had 6 bases not matched to a gene; V was cut back by 0 bases and J by 7 bases. The germline V gene encodes CDR1 DFQATT and CDR2 SNEGSKA (reference sequence). The CDR3 region is CSARDHARGNEQFF. CDR3 DNA sequence: TGCAGTGCTAGAGATCACGCGCGGGGGAATGAGCAGTTCTTC.

The J gene is TRBJ2-1, the V gene TRBV2, with a possible D match to TRBD1 (5 bases). Germline lookup yields CDR1 SNHLY and CDR2 FYNNEI. Trimming removed 6 bases at V and 10 bases at J, with 19 bases between. The CDR3 spans 14 residues. CDR3 DNA: TGTGCCAGCAGAGTGACATCCAGGGCCCAGGAGCAGTTCTTC. It yields the protein CASRVTSRAQEQFF.

This clonotype has a handful of counts. This chain joins TRBV7-8 and TRBJ2-5; 12 bases are shared with TRBD2. CDR3 length: 17 amino acids. The germline V gene encodes CDR1 SGHVS and CDR2 FQNEAQ. V was clipped by 11 bases and J by 2 bases; unmatched bases: 15. CDR3 sequence (DNA): TGTGCCCCCCGGGGGCTAGCGGGAGGGAAAGGGCAAGAGACCCAGTACTTC. This sequence encodes CAPRGLAGGKGQETQYF.

This clonotype was observed at least ten times. This chain joins TRBV25-1 and TRBJ2-2, with TRBD1 as a possible D gene (6 bases). V was pared by 5 bases and J by 7 bases, with 8 bases between. Germline V gene lookup returns CDR1 MGHDK and CDR2 SYGVNS. The CDR3 length is 12 residues. CDR3 amino acids: CASSQGNGELFF. The CDR3, as DNA: TGTGCCAGCAGTCAGGGGAACGGGGAGCTGTTTTTT. The variable domain in full, with the rest retrieved from reference TRBV25-1 and TRBJ2-2, is EADIYQTPRYLVIGTGKKITLECSQTMGHDKMYWYQQDPGMELHLIHYSYGVNSTEKGDLSSESTVSRIRTEHFPLTLESARPSHTSQYLCASSQGNGELFFGEGSRLTVL.

The chain employs TRBV5-1 and TRBJ1-5; D remains ambiguous. There are 13 residues in the CDR3. The germline V gene has CDR1 SGHRS and CDR2 YFSETQ. V gave up 4 bases and J gave up 7 bases, with 12 bases separating them. The CDR3 is CASSATPGQPQHF. In DNA form, the CDR3 reads TGCGCCAGCAGCGCCACTCCGGGCCAGCCCCAGCATTTT.

This sequence joins TRBV10-3 and TRBJ1-3; D is unresolved. The V end was cut by 5 bases, the J end by 6 bases, with 20 bases between. The CDR3 loop spans 16 amino acids. From germline, CDR1 is ENHRY and CDR2 SYGVKD. The CDR3 region has the DNA TGTGCCATCAGTTTAGGAGGCAGCGGGTCGGAAAACACCATATATTTT. This translates into CAISLGGSGSENTIYF.

This clonotype was counted at least ten times. The CDR3 spells CASSYSGQGNQPQHF. CDR3 coding DNA: TGTGCCAGCAGTTACTCAGGACAGGGGAATCAGCCCCAGCATTTT. The chain joins TRBV6-5 to TRBJ1-5; 9 positions match TRBD1. After removal of 0 bases from V and 4 bases from J, the junction contained 1 base not matched to a gene. Germline CDR1 reads MNHEY; CDR2 reads SVGAGI. The length of the CDR3 is 15 residues.

Of note for this clonotype: This may be a read error: a much more frequent sequence differs by one nucleotide. The chain recombines TRBV3-1 with TRBJ1-2; 9 bases map to TRBD1. The CDR3 extends over 16 amino acids. Germline V gives CDR1 LGHDT, CDR2 YNNKEL (reference sequence). The CDR3: CASSSTGGLQNYGDTF. CDR3 nucleotide sequence: TGTGCCAGCAGCTCAACAGGGGGCCTTCAAAACTATGGCGACACCTTC. Drawing the rest from reference TRBV3-1 and TRBJ1-2, the complete variable domain is DTAVSQTPKYLVTQMGNDKSIKCEQNLGHDTMYWYKQDSKKFLKIMFSYNNKELIINETVPNRFSPKSPDKAHLNLHINSLELGDSAVYFCASSSTGGLQNYGDTFGSGTRLTVV.

There are many counts of this clonotype. The chain links TRBV20-1 to TRBJ2-1; TRBD2 agrees at 8 bases. From germline, CDR1 is DFQATT and CDR2 SNEGSKA (reference sequence). Trimming cost V 2 bases and J 6 bases; bases outside gene matches: 6. The CDR3 covers 14 residues. The CDR3 DNA follows: TGCAGTGCTAGACGGGCACTAGCGGCCAATGAGCAGTTCTTC. It encodes CSARRALAANEQFF.

The chain carries TRBV6-6 and TRBJ1-1; D unclear. The germline V gene has CDR1 MNHNY and CDR2 SVGAGI (reference sequence). This CDR3 has 16 amino acids. Between the trimmed V and J ends, which lost 2 bases and 1 base, there was a span of 14 bases. As DNA, the CDR3 is TGTGCCAGCAGTTACGGGCAGGTGGGGAGGAACACTGAAGCTTTCTTT. It encodes CASSYGQVGRNTEAFF.

V usage is TRBV5-4 and J usage is TRBJ2-3; D may match TRBD1 or TRBD2 (5 bases each). The V gene's germline CDR1 is SGHNT and CDR2 YYREEE (reference sequence). CDR3 length equals 12 residues. V gave up 4 bases and J gave up 4 bases, with 7 bases separating them. CDR3 amino acids: CASSGTSDTQYF. CDR3 nucleotide sequence: TGTGCCAGCAGCGGGACCTCAGATACGCAGTATTTT.

V is TRBV12-3 or TRBV12-4 and J is TRBJ1-5; D is possibly TRBD1 (5 bases). The CDR3 contains 14 residues. V lost 6 bases, J lost 5 bases, and 14 bases lay in between. CDR3: CASSSQGWHQPQHF. The CDR3 DNA follows: TGTGCCAGCAGCTCCCAGGGATGGCATCAGCCCCAGCATTTT.